This T cell receptor (beta chain) originates from a study of CD8 T cells in Susac syndrome. The wider study: The sequenced Susac syndrome patients comprised more than 5 with active disease and roughly eight in remission. Treatment at blood withdrawal was none, corticosteroids, or intravenous immunoglobulin alone in Susac syndrome patients.

The sequenced target, TCR beta, came from blood CD8+ and CD4+ T cells. Reverse transcription used about 0.45 to 1 ug RNA and random hexamers. The TCR beta CDR3 was amplified by immunoSEQ multiplex PCR across 54 Vbeta, 13 Jbeta. Via MiXCR, TCRdb re-called the immunoSEQ multiplex PCR reads, giving one row per CDR3 protein. Here the sample spans about 210,000 distinct CDR3 sequences, about 95% being singletons. CDR3 size: 16 residues. The V gene's germline CDR1 is LGHNA and CDR2 YSLEER. V lost 0 bases to trimming and J lost 2 bases, with 10 bases between them. Sequenced sample: CD4+ T cells from PBMCs. The J gene is TRBJ2-2, the V gene TRBV4-3; D unresolved. The source of this sequence is a human donor with Susac syndrome. The chain's CDR3 is CASSQDVGPNTGELFF. The CDR3 coding sequence is TGCGCCAGCAGCCAAGATGTAGGGCCAAACACCGGGGAGCTGTTTTTT.